This TCR beta chain stems from a study of beta chain features in type 1 diabetes. Study conclusions and caveats: The study found moderately but significantly shorter TCRB CDR3s in all four CD4+ subsets of Type 1 diabetes patients.

Expressed TCRB transcripts were sequenced because the isolated RNA had all been reverse transcribed beforehand. Naive, central memory and regulatory T cell samples averaged approximately 3.6 million immunoSEQ reads each. TCRdb keeps only in-frame clones here, not all; method: immunoSEQ multiplex PCR. The sample gives about 190,000 clones, roughly 8% of which show up once; roughly 0.97% is in the top ten. In regard to this clone: The antigen remains undetermined.

This CDR3 region has 12 residues. Germline V gene lookup returns CDR1 LGHNA and CDR2 YSLEER. The V and J ends lost 0 bases and 7 bases respectively, with 6 bases between them. The TCR sequence derives from a woman aged 35 to 49 with type 1 diabetes. Input material: central memory CD4+ T cells from blood. The J gene is TRBJ1-2, the V gene TRBV4-3; D is uncertain. Here the CDR3 DNA reads TGCGCCAGCAGCCAAGATCCGGGTGGCTACACCTTC. Translated: CASSQDPGGYTF.